Included here is one T cell receptor (beta chain) sequence, with context. This record comes from a study of cytomegalovirus exposure and HLA in healthy donors. The PCR was carried out with 60 Vbeta primers and 13 Jbeta primers. Profiled with immunoSEQ multiplex PCR; TCRdb holds only in-frame clones, not every one. The sample contains roughly 190,000 clones, approximately 80% of which appear only once. The CDR3 extends over 15 amino acids. Germline V CDR1 and CDR2: SGHNT, YYREEE (reference sequence). V lost 4 bases to trimming and J lost 5 bases; unmatched junction nucleotides: 8. This receptor was identified in a woman younger than 35 in good health and CMV-seronegative. The chain links TRBV5-4 to TRBJ2-2, with 7 bases identical to TRBD2. The sequencing input was PBMCs. As DNA, the CDR3 is TGTGCCAGCAGCACATTGCGGACTAGGACCGGGGAGCTGTTTTTT. Amino acids: CASSTLRTRTGELFF.